The entry that follows covers one T cell receptor (beta chain) sequence. What it binds is not known. This entry is derived from a study of cytomegalovirus exposure and HLA in healthy donors. 60 Vbeta and 13 Jbeta primers were used in PCR. How the authors handled the data: In a later analysis, the count reached roughly 80 million unique TCR beta chains, with approximately 10 million shared. Using immunoSEQ multiplex PCR, the repertoire was profiled, and TCRdb retains in-frame clones only, with some absent. That table supplies the V and J calls and clone size; D and trimming were determined from the DNA. The sample includes roughly 180,000 clones, around 80% seen only once; the top ten take approximately 2.3%. Overall study results and limits: Most TCR beta V segments were productive about 90% or about 30% of the time in an earlier analysis.

With V trimmed by 1 base and J by 1 base, 6 bases remained unmatched. The length of the CDR3 is 18 residues. Germline V gene sequence: CDR1 SGHAT, CDR2 FQNNGV. The rearrangement uses TRBV11-2 and TRBJ2-3, with 12 bases matching TRBD2. Material: PBMCs. This sequence originates from a female donor in good health and CMV-seronegative. This CDR3 is CASSLAGRLAGGTDTQYF. The CDR3, as DNA: TGTGCCAGCAGCTTAGCTGGCCGACTAGCGGGGGGCACAGATACGCAGTATTTT.